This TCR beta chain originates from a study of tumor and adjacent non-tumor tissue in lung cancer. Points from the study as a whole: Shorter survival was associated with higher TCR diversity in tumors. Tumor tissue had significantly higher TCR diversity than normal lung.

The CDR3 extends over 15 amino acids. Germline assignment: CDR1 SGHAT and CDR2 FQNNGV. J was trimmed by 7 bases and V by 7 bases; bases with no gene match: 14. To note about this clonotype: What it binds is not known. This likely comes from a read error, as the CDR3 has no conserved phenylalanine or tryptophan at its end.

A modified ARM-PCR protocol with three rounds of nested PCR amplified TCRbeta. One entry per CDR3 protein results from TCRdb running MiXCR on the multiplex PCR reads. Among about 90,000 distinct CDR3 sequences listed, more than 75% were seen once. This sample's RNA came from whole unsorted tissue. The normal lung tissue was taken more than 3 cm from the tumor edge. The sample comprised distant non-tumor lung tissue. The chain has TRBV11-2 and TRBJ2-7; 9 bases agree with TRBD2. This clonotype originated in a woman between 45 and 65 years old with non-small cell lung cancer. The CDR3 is CASISTYLAGREQYL. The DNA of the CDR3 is TGTGCCAGCATTTCCACGTACCTAGCGGGACGGGAGCAGTACTTA.